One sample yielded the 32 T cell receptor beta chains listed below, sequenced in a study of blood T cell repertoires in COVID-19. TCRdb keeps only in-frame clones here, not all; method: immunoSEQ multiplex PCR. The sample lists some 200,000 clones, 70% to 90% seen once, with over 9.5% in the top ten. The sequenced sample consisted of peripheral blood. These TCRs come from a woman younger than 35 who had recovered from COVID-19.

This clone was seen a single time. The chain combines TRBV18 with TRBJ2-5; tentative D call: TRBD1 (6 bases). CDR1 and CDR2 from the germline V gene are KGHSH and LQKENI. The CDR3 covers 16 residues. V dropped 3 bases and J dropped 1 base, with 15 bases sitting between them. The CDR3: CASSPLMAGAQETQYF. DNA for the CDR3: TGTGCCAGCTCACCCCTTATGGCAGGGGCCCAAGAGACCCAGTACTTC. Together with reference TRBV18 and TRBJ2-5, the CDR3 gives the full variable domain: NAGVMQNPRHLVRRRGQEARLRCSPMKGHSHVYWYRQLPEEGLKFMVYLQKENIIDESGMPKERFSAEFPKEGPSILRIQQVVRGDSAAYFCASSPLMAGAQETQYFGPGTRLLVL.

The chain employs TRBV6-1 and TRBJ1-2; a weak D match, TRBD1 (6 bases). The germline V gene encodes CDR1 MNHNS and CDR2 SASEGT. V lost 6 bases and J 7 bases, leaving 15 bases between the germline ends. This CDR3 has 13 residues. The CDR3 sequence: CASRARDNPGYTF. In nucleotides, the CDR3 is TGTGCCAGCAGGGCCAGGGACAACCCTGGCTACACCTTC.

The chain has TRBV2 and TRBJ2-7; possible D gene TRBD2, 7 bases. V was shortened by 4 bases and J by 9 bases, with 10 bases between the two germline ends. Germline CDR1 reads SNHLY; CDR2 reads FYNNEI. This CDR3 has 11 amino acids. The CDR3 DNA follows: TGTGCCAGCAGTGCGGGGGGCCGGCAGTACTTC. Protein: CASSAGGRQYF.

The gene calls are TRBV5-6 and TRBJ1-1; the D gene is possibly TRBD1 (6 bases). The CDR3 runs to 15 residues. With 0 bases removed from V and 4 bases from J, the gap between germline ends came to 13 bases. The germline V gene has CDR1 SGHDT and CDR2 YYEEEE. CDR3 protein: CASSLGGTIVTEAFF. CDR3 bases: TGTGCCAGCAGCTTGGGGGGGACAATTGTCACTGAAGCTTTCTTT.

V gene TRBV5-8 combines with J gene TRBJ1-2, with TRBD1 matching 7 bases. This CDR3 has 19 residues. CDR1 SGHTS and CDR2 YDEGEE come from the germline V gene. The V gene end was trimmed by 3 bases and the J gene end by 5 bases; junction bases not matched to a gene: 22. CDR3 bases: TGTGCCAGCAGCTCCCTCATATCCGGGACAGAAGGGATATCATATGGCTACACCTTC. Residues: CASSSLISGTEGISYGYTF.

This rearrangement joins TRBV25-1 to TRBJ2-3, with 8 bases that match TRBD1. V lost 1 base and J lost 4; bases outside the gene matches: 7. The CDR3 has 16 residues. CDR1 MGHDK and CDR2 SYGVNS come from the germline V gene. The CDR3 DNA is TGTGCCAGCAGTGAATCAGAGGACAGGGCTTCAGATACGCAGTATTTT. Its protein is CASSESEDRASDTQYF.

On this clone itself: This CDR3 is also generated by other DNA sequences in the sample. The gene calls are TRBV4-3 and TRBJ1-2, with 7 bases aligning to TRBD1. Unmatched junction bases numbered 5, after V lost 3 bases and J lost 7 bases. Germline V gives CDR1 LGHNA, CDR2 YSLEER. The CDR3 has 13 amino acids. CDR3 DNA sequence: TGCGCCAGCAGCCAGAGACAGGGTTTTGGCTACACCTTC. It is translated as CASSQRQGFGYTF.

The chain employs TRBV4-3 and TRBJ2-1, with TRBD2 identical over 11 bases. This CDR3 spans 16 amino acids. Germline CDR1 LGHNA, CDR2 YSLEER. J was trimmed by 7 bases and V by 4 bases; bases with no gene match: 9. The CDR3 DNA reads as TGCGCCAGCAGCCCCTATACTAGCGGGAGAGGTAATGAGCAGTTCTTC. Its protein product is CASSPYTSGRGNEQFF.

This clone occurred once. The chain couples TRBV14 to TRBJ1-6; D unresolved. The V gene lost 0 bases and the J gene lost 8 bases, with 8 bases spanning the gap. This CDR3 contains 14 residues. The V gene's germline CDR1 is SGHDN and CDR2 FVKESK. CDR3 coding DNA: TGTGCCAGCAGCCAAGAACTGGTGTATTCACCCCTCCACTTT. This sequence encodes CASSQELVYSPLHF. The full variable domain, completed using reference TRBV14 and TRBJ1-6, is EAGVTQFPSHSVIEKGQTVTLRCDPISGHDNLYWYRRVMGKEIKFLLHFVKESKQDESGMPNNRFLAERTGGTYSTLKVQPAELEDSGVYFCASSQELVYSPLHFGNGTRLTVT.

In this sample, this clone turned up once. The CDR3 nucleotides read TGTGCCAGCAGCCTCCGCTGGCTTGATACGCAGTATTTT. Its translation is CASSLRWLDTQYF. The chain carries TRBV7-8 and TRBJ2-3; D unresolved. Trimming pared 5 bases from V and 6 bases from J, leaving 12 bases between. CDR3 size: 13 residues. Germline V CDR1 and CDR2: SGHVS, FQNEAQ.

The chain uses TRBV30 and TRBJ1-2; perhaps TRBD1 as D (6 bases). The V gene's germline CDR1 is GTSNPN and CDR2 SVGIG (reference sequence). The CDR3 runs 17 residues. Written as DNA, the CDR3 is TGTTGTGGACAGCTGCGAGCACCACAATTCGTAAACTATGGCTACACCTTC. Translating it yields CCGQLRAPQFVNYGYTF.

The CDR3 protein is CAWRLGGADYGYTF. The CDR3 region has the DNA TGTGCCTGGAGGTTAGGGGGCGCCGACTATGGCTACACCTTC. The rearrangement joins TRBV30 to TRBJ1-2, with 7 bases that match TRBD1. Germline V CDR1 and CDR2: GTSNPN, SVGIG (reference sequence). V shed 3 bases, J shed 3 bases, and the junction held 7 bases outside the gene matches. The CDR3 runs to 14 residues.

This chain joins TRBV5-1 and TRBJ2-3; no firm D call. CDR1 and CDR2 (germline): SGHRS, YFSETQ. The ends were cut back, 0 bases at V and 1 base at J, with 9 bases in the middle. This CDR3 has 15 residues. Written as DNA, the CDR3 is TGCGCCAGCAGCTTGGTTCGTCTCGGCACAGATACGCAGTATTTT. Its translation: CASSLVRLGTDTQYF.

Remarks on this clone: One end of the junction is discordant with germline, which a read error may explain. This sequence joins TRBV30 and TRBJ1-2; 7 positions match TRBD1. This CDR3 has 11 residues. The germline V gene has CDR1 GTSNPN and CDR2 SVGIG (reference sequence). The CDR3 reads CAGASGGGYTF. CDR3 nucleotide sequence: TGCGCCGGGGCCTCAGGGGGAGGCTACACCTTC.

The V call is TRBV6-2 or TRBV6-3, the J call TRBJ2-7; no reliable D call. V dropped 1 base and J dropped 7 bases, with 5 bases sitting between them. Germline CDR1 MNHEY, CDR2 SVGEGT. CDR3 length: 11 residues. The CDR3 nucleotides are TGTGCCAGCAGTTACTTGCGGGAGCAGTACTTC. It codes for CASSYLREQYF.

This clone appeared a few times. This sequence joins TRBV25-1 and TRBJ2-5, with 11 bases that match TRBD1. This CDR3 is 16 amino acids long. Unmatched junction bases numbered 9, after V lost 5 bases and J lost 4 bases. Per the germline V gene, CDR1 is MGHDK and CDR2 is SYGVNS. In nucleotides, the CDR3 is TGTGCCAGCAGTACCAGGGACAGGGGGGTGGCAGAGACCCAGTACTTC. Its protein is CASSTRDRGVAETQYF.

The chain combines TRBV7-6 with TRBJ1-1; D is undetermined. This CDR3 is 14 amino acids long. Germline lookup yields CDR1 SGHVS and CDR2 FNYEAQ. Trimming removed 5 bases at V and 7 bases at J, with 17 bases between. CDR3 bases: TGTGCCAGCAGCCCGTCCCGGGGTGGAATTGAAGCTTTCTTT. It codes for CASSPSRGGIEAFF. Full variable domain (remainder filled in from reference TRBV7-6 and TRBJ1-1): GAGVSQSPRYKVTKRGQDVALRCDPISGHVSLYWYRQALGQGPEFLTYFNYEAQQDKSGLPNDRFSAERPEGSISTLTIQRTEQRDSAMYRCASSPSRGGIEAFFGQGTRLTVV.

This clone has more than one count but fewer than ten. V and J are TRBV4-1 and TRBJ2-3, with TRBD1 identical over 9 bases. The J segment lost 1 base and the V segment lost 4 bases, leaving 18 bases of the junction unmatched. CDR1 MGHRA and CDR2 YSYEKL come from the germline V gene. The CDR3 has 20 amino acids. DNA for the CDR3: TGCGCCAGCAGCCCGACCGTGGGGACAGGGAGCCTTAGAGGCACAGATACGCAGTATTTT. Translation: CASSPTVGTGSLRGTDTQYF.

The CDR3 here is CASSITGQQNSPLHF. The DNA for the CDR3 is TGTGCCAGCAGCATAACGGGACAACAAAATTCACCCCTCCACTTT. V and J are TRBV9 and TRBJ1-6, with D perhaps TRBD1 (6 bases). The CDR3 totals 15 residues. From germline, CDR1 is SGDLS and CDR2 YYNGEE. V lost 4 bases and J lost 7, with 15 bases in between.

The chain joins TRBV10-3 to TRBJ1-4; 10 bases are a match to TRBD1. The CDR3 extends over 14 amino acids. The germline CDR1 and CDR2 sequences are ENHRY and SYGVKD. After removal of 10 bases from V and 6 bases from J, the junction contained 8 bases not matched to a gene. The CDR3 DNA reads TGTGCCACAAGATCTGGACAGGGGGATGAAAAACTGTTTTTT. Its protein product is CATRSGQGDEKLFF.

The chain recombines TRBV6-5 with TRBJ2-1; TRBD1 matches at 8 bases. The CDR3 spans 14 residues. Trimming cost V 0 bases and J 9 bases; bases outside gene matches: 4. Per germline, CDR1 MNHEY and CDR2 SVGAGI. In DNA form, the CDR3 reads TGTGCCAGCAGTTACTCGGACAGGGCGACTGAGCAGTTCTTC. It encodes CASSYSDRATEQFF.

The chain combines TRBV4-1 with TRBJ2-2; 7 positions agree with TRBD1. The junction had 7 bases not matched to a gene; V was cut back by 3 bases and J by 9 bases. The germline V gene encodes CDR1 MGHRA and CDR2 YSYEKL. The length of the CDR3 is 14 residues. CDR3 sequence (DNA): TGCGCCAGCAGCCAGGGGGACAGCTTTAGGGAGCTGTTTTTT. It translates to CASSQGDSFRELFF.

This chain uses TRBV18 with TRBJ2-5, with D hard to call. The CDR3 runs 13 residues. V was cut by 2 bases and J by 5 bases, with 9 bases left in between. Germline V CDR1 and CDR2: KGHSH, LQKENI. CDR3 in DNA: TGTGCCAGCTCACCAGGCAGAATGGAGACCCAGTACTTC. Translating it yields CASSPGRMETQYF.

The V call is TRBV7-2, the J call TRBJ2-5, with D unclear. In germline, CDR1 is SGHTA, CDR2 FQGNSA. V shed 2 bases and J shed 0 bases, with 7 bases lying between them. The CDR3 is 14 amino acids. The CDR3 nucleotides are TGTGCCAGCAGCTTATTTCAGTACCAAGAGACCCAGTACTTC. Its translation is CASSLFQYQETQYF. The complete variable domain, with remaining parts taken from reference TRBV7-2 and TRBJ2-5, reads GAGVSQSPSNKVTEKGKDVELRCDPISGHTALYWYRQSLGQGLEFLIYFQGNSAPDKSGLPSDRFSAERTGGSVSTLTIQRTQQEDSAVYLCASSLFQYQETQYFGPGTRLLVL.

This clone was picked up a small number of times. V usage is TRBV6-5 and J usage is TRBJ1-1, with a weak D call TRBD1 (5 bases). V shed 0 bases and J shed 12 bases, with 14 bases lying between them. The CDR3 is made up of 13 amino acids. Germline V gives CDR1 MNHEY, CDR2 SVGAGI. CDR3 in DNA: TGTGCCAGCAGTTACTCGTGGCAGGGATTTACTTTCTTT. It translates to CASSYSWQGFTFF.

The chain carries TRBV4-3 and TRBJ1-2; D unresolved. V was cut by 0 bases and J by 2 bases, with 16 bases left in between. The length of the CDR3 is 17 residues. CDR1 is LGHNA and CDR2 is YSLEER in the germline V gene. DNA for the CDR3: TGCGCCAGCAGCCAAGAAATGCGACTTTCGAGGAACTATGGCTACACCTTC. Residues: CASSQEMRLSRNYGYTF.

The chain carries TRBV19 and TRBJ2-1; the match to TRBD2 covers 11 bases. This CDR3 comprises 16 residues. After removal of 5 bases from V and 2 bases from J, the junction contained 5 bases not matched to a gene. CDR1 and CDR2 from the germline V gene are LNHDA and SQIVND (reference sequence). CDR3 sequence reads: CASSPTSGGAYNEQFF. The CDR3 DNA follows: TGTGCCAGTAGTCCCACTAGCGGGGGCGCCTACAATGAGCAGTTCTTC. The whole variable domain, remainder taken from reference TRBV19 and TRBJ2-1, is DGGITQSPKYLFRKEGQNVTLSCEQNLNHDAMYWYRQDPGQGLRLIYYSQIVNDFQKGDIAEGYSVSREKKESFPLTVTSAQKNPTAFYLCASSPTSGGAYNEQFFGPGTRLTVL.

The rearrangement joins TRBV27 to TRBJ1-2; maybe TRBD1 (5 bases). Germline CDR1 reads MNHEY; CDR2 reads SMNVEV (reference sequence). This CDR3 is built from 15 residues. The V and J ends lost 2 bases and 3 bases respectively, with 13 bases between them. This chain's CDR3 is CASSLSPGNYYGYTF. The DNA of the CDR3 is TGTGCCAGCAGTTTAAGTCCAGGGAACTACTATGGCTACACCTTC.

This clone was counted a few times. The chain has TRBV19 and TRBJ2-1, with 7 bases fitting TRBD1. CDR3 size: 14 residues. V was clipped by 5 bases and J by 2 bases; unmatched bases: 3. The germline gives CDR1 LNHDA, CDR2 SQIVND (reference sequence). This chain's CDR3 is CASSLTGAYNEQFF. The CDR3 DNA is TGTGCCAGTAGTCTTACAGGGGCCTACAATGAGCAGTTCTTC.

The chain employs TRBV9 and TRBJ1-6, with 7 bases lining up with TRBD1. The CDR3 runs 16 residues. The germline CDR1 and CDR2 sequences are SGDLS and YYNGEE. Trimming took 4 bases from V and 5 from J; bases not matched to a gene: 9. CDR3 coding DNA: TGTGCCAGCAGCCCCCAGGGGGGACAGAATAATTCACCCCTCCACTTT. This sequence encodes CASSPQGGQNNSPLHF.

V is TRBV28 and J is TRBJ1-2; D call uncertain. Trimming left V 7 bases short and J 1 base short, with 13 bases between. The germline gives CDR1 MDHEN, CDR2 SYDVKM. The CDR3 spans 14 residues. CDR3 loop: CASTLLGSNYGYTF. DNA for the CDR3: TGTGCCAGCACCCTTCTAGGTAGTAACTATGGCTACACCTTC.

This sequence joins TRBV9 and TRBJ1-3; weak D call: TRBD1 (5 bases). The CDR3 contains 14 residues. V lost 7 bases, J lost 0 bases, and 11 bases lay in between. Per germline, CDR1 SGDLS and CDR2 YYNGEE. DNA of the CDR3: TGTGCCAGCGGGACTTCCTCCTCTGGAAACACCATATATTTT. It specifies CASGTSSSGNTIYF. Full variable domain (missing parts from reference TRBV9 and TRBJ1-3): DSGVTQTPKHLITATGQRVTLRCSPRSGDLSVYWYQQSLDQGLQFLIQYYNGEERAKGNILERFSAQQFPDLHSELNLSSLELGDSALYFCASGTSSSGNTIYFGEGSWLTVV.